This entry lists 15 T cell receptor beta chains sequenced from one sample in a study of OX40 agonist ivuxolimab in advanced cancers. Assay used: immunoSEQ multiplex PCR; TCRdb lists only in-frame clones, some missing. The profile shows about 80,000 clones, less than 90% of them singletons. Sequenced here: CD4+ or CD8+ T cells sorted from blood, sampled in a trial of the OX40 agonist ivuxolimab. The source is an adult with an advanced solid tumor such as melanoma, head and neck, liver or kidney cancer.

CDR3 protein: CASSESGGRIKTQYF. The CDR3 DNA reads TGCGCCAGCAGTGAGTCGGGCGGGAGGATTAAGACCCAGTACTTC. V and J are TRBV10-2 and TRBJ2-5; 8 bases align to TRBD2. CDR1 and CDR2 (germline): WSHSY, SAAADI. CDR3 length: 15 amino acids. Unmatched junction bases numbered 6, after V lost 0 bases and J lost 6 bases.

This sequence joins TRBV7-9 and TRBJ1-1, with 7 positions matching TRBD1. The CDR3 is 15 residues long. The J segment lost 2 bases and the V segment lost 6 bases, leaving 9 bases of the junction unmatched. The germline CDR1 and CDR2 sequences are SEHNR and FQNEAQ (reference sequence). CDR3 region: CASRPKDRDNTEAFF. For the CDR3, the DNA is TGTGCCAGCAGACCCAAAGACAGGGATAACACTGAAGCTTTCTTT.

This chain links TRBV5-1 with TRBJ1-1; possibly TRBD1 for D (5 bases). Trimming left V 2 bases short and J 0 bases short, with 11 bases between. Germline V lookup: CDR1 SGHRS, CDR2 YFSETQ. There are 15 residues in the CDR3. CDR3 sequence: CASSFSTDMNTEAFF. CDR3 bases: TGCGCCAGCAGCTTTTCGACGGACATGAACACTGAAGCTTTCTTT.

CDR3 residues: CASREDNEQFF. As DNA, the CDR3 is TGTGCCAGCAGGGAGGACAATGAGCAGTTCTTC. This sequence joins TRBV27 and TRBJ2-1; TRBD2 is a possible D gene (5 bases). V lost 6 bases and J 5 bases, leaving 5 bases between the germline ends. The CDR3 runs 11 residues. Germline loops: CDR1 MNHEY, CDR2 SMNVEV (reference sequence).

V and J are TRBV11-3 and TRBJ2-3; 7 bases are shared with TRBD2. The ends lost 2 bases at V and 2 bases at J; junction bases unmatched: 7. The length of the CDR3 is 16 residues. Germline CDR1 is SGHNT and CDR2 is YENEEA. Here the CDR3 DNA reads TGTGCCAGCAGCTTAAGGGTAGCGGGTACCACAGATACGCAGTATTTT. Translation gives CASSLRVAGTTDTQYF.

Only one count was recorded for this clone. This chain uses TRBV28 with TRBJ2-2; a possible D gene is TRBD2 (6 bases). Germline V gene data show CDR1 as MDHEN and CDR2 as SYDVKM. V lost 2 bases and J 6 bases, leaving 13 bases between the germline ends. This CDR3 spans 15 amino acids. The CDR3 sequence is CASSLGGSHAGELFF. The CDR3 DNA follows: TGTGCCAGCAGTTTAGGAGGGAGCCATGCCGGGGAGCTGTTTTTT.

The V gene is TRBV6-6, the J gene TRBJ2-7; TRBD2 might be the D (6 bases). The CDR3 contains 15 residues. Germline loops: CDR1 MNHNY, CDR2 SVGAGI (reference sequence). V was clipped by 6 bases and J by 0 bases, with 15 bases between them. For the CDR3, the DNA is TGTGCCAGCAGACGTACCCGGGAGAGCTCCTACGAGCAGTACTTC. Translated, it gives CASRRTRESSYEQYF.

This clone was detected a few times. The chain couples TRBV2 to TRBJ1-6, with a tentative D call TRBD1 (6 bases). Trimming took off 4 bases at V and 9 bases at J, with 13 bases between the two ends. The CDR3 totals 14 residues. Germline values: CDR1 SNHLY, CDR2 FYNNEI. The CDR3 nucleotides read TGTGCCAGCAGTGTGGAACAGGGCAGTTCACCCCTCCACTTT. Encoded protein: CASSVEQGSSPLHF.

The rearrangement joins TRBV6-6 to TRBJ1-1; D remains unclear. The CDR3 runs 12 residues. Germline CDR1 and CDR2: MNHNY and SVGAGI (reference sequence). Trimming pared 4 bases from V and 1 base from J, leaving 4 bases between. The CDR3, as DNA: TGTGCCAGCAGTTCTGGGAACACTGAAGCTTTCTTT. Protein product: CASSSGNTEAFF.

This clone was counted once. V usage is TRBV30 and J usage is TRBJ2-7; D possibly uses TRBD1 or TRBD2 (5 bases each). Germline assignment: CDR1 GTSNPN and CDR2 SVGIG (reference sequence). The CDR3 is 14 amino acids. The ends were cut back, 0 bases at V and 5 bases at J, with 14 bases in the middle. CDR3 bases: TGTGCCTGGAGTGTAGGGGCGGGTTCCCACGAGCAGTACTTC. Protein sequence: CAWSVGAGSHEQYF.

The chain couples TRBV7-9 to TRBJ2-3; the match to TRBD2 covers 8 bases. Germline values: CDR1 SEHNR, CDR2 FQNEAQ (reference sequence). This CDR3 contains 17 residues. Losses at the gene ends were 2 bases for V and 4 bases for J; bases not matched to a gene: 11. The chain's CDR3 is CASSLTLGGRSPDTQYF. As DNA, the CDR3 is TGTGCCAGCAGCTTAACCCTCGGCGGGAGGAGCCCAGATACGCAGTATTTT.

This clone was seen only once. The CDR3 coding sequence is TGTGCCATCAGTGAGTCAGGGAATAGCAATCAGCCCCAGCATTTT. The encoded protein is CAISESGNSNQPQHF. The V call is TRBV10-3, the J call TRBJ1-5; D is ambiguous. V lost 0 bases to trimming and J lost 0 bases, with 6 bases between them. CDR1 is ENHRY and CDR2 is SYGVKD in the germline V gene. The CDR3 length is 15 residues.

The chain links TRBV7-9 to TRBJ2-3, with 7 nucleotides matching TRBD2. The V gene's germline CDR1 is SEHNR and CDR2 FQNEAQ (reference sequence). With V trimmed by 6 bases and J by 5 bases, 17 bases remained unmatched. This CDR3 has 17 amino acids. As DNA, the CDR3 is TGTGCCAGCAGGAAATATATGGGCGGGAGTAGGGAAGATACGCAGTATTTT. It specifies CASRKYMGGSREDTQYF.

The chain couples TRBV19 to TRBJ2-3; weak D call: TRBD1 (5 bases). CDR1 and CDR2 (germline): LNHDA, SQIVND (reference sequence). The CDR3 covers 13 residues. V was shortened by 3 bases and J by 5 bases, with 9 bases between the two germline ends. This CDR3 reads CASSIYGQDTQYF. DNA for the CDR3: TGTGCCAGTAGTATCTACGGACAAGATACGCAGTATTTT.

CDR3 residues: CASSEDRVAAFF. The CDR3 DNA follows: TGTGCCAGCAGCGAGGACAGGGTTGCGGCTTTCTTT. This chain links TRBV7-2 with TRBJ1-1; 8 nucleotides agree with TRBD1. CDR3 length equals 12 residues. Germline assignment: CDR1 SGHTA and CDR2 FQGNSA. V lost 5 bases and J lost 11; bases outside the gene matches: 7.